This T cell receptor beta chain was found in a study of T-cell reconstitution after alpha-beta-depleted transplantation in children. Using unique molecular identifiers, the investigators prepared the TCRbeta library. One entry per CDR3 protein, called by TCRdb with MiXCR from the PCR reads. Here the sample spans around 680,000 distinct CDR3 sequences, approximately 15% being singletons. The CDR3 spans 11 residues. Germline V gene data show CDR1 as MNHNY and CDR2 as SVGAGI (reference sequence). This clonotype showed up many times. At one end the junction does not follow the germline gene, possibly because of a read error.

This receptor was obtained from a human donor who donated a stem cell graft to a child with acute myeloid leukemia. V usage is TRBV6-6 and J usage is TRBJ2-1, with 13 bases that match TRBD2. The material was PBMCs from the stem cell graft donor, obtained from the stem cell graft. CDR3 in amino acids: CASFTSGGVLF. The CDR3 nucleotides are TGTGCCAGCTTCACTAGCGGGGGGGTTCTCTTC.